This TCR beta chain was documented in a study of T-cell reconstitution after alpha-beta-depleted transplantation in children. Unique molecular identifiers were used to barcode this TCRbeta library. TCRdb re-called the PCR reads with MiXCR, one entry per CDR3 protein. Of 250,000 to 350,000 distinct CDR3 sequences in the sample, 9.9% were seen once. Germline V CDR1 and CDR2: SQVTM, ANQGSEA. V gave up 4 bases and J gave up 2 bases; unmatched junction bases: 5. The length of the CDR3 is 13 residues. The chain carries TRBV29-1 and TRBJ2-7, with 7 bases aligning to TRBD1. Source: PBMCs from the stem cell graft donor, taken from the stem cell graft. The source is a human donor who donated a stem cell graft to a child with SCID. CDR3 region: CSVALGQTYEQYF. CDR3 nucleotide sequence: TGCAGCGTTGCGCTGGGACAGACCTACGAGCAGTACTTC.